This T cell receptor (beta chain) was sequenced for a study of a mutant IDH1 vaccine in newly diagnosed glioma. Study summary: Treated patients comprised 62.5% males and roughly 40% females, mean age roughly 43 years. The study's findings and limits: There were vaccine-induced immune responses in about 93% of the patients. Shifts in the top peripheral T cell clonotypes seemed unrelated to pseudoprogression.

The CDR3 loop spans 13 amino acids. CDR1 and CDR2 from the germline V gene are SGHTA and FQGTGA. The ends were cut back, 5 bases at V and 4 bases at J, with 8 bases in the middle. In its sample, this clone was seen a few times. Its target is unknown. Noted time point: week 5, during vaccination. One vaccine dose held 300 ug of mutant IDH1 20-mer peptide and came with topical imiquimod. Clones were read by immunoSEQ multiplex PCR, and TCRdb kept only the in-frame ones, dropping some. Among about 40,000 clones, approximately 91% were seen once, and the ten largest hold about 2.6%. Material: PBMCs, obtained from a glioma patient whose treatment included an IDH1 peptide vaccine. V usage is TRBV7-3 and J usage is TRBJ2-2; D uncertain. The TCR was taken from a man in his fifties or sixties with glioma. For the CDR3, the DNA is TGTGCCAGCAGCCCCACCGGCACCGGGGAGCTGTTTTTT. Encoded protein: CASSPTGTGELFF.